This T cell receptor (beta chain) derives from a study of blood T cell repertoires in COVID-19. Overall study context: COVID-19 samples collected from the United States, Italy and Spain covered acute and convalescent phases.

Participant-given clinical history determined each cohort assignment. Cohort 3 donors counted as recovered after two negative PCRs, clearance, or resolved symptoms. The V and J ends lost 2 bases and 4 bases, in that order; junction bases with no gene match: 3. Looked up from germline, CDR1 is SGHRS and CDR2 is YFSETQ. The CDR3 length is 15 residues. Per the original data handling: How many nucleated cells were present was estimated from reference gene primer amplification. Measured with immunoSEQ multiplex PCR; TCRdb has only the in-frame clones, and not every one. V and J calls and clone size follow that table, whereas D and trimming were derived from the DNA. The table includes around 450,000 clones, around 90% detected once.

The material sequenced was PBMCs or T cells enriched from blood (not recorded which). The TCR sequence derives from a woman aged 18-29 years who had recovered from COVID-19. The chain is built from TRBV5-1 and TRBJ2-2; 9 nucleotides match TRBD1. For the CDR3, the DNA is TGCGCCAGCAGCTTCACGACAGGGGGCACCGGGGAGCTGTTTTTT. Its translation is CASSFTTGGTGELFF.